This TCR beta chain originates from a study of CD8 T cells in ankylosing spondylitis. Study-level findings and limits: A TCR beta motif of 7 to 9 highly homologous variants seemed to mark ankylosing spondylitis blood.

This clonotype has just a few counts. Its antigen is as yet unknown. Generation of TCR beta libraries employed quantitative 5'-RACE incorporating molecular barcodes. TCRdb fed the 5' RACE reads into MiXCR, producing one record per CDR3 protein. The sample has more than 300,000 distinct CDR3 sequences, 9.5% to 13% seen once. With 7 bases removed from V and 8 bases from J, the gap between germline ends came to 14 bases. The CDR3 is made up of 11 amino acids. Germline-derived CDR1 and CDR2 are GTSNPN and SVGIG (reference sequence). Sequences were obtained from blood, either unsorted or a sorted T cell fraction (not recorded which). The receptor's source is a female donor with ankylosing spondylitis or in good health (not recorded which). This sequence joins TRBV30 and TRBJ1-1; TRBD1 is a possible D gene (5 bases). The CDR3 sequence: CAYQGTREAFF. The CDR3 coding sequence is TGTGCCTACCAAGGGACCCGCGAAGCTTTCTTT.